One T cell receptor (beta chain) is described in this entry. Germline V lookup: CDR1 SGHTA, CDR2 FQGNSA. This CDR3 has 14 amino acids. The germline V and J ends were trimmed by 2 bases and 2 bases, with 8 bases remaining between them. Clones were sequenced by immunoSEQ multiplex PCR, and TCRdb holds only the in-frame ones, with some missing. The sample contains 100,000 to 150,000 clones, approximately 89% of which appear only once. This entry is derived from a study of blood T cell repertoires in COVID-19. Whole-study context: Material from acute and convalescent COVID-19 was sourced from the United States, Italy and Spain.

This clonotype originated in a woman aged 70-85 years with COVID-19, enrolled during active disease. Sequencing input: peripheral blood. V gene TRBV7-2 combines with J gene TRBJ2-3; D may be TRBD2 (6 bases). DNA for the CDR3: TGTGCCAGCAGCTTAAGGACTACCACAGATACGCAGTATTTT. Residues: CASSLRTTTDTQYF.